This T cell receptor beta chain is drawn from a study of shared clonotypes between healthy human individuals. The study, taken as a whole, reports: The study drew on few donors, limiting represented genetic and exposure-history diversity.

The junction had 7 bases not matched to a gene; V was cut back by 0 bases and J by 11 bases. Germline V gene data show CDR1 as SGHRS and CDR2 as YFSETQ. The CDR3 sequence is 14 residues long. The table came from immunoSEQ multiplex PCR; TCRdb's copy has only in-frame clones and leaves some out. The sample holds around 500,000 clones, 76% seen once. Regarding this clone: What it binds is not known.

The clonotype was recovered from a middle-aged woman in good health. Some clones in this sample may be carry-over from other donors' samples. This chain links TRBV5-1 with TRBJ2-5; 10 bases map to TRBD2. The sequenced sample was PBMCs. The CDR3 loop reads CASSLEPAGGGQYF. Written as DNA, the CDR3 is TGCGCCAGCAGCTTGGAACCAGCGGGAGGGGGGCAGTACTTC.